This passage covers 17 T cell receptor beta chains from one sample sequenced in a study of CD8+ T cells in alopecia areata. It was cDNA, reverse transcribed from extracted RNA, that served as the sequencing template. The protocol was immunoSEQ multiplex PCR, while the TCRdb copy is restricted to in-frame clones and leaves out a portion. The table has 65,000 to 95,000 clones, just over 50% seen once. Sequenced input: NKG2D-high CD8+ T cells sorted from blood. The receptors originated from a human donor with alopecia areata.

The chain has TRBV7-2 and TRBJ2-7; TRBD2 aligns across 9 bases. In germline, CDR1 is SGHTA, CDR2 FQGNSA. The CDR3 has 13 residues. Trimming removed 2 bases from V and 6 bases from J; junction bases left unmatched: 2. The CDR3 protein is CASSLLTSGEQYF. CDR3 nucleotide sequence: TGTGCCAGCAGCTTATTGACTAGCGGCGAGCAGTACTTC.

This clone was recorded a few times. The rearrangement links TRBV4-1 to TRBJ1-5; the D gene is possibly TRBD1 (5 bases). The V end lost 1 base, the J end lost 7 bases, and 11 bases lay between the germline ends. Per the germline V gene, CDR1 is MGHRA and CDR2 is YSYEKL. This CDR3 comprises 14 residues. In DNA form, the CDR3 reads TGCGCCAGCAGCCAAGGGGACCGAGGCCAGCCCCAGCATTTT. Its protein is CASSQGDRGQPQHF.

The J gene is TRBJ2-5, the V gene TRBV30; no reliable D call. This CDR3 is built from 14 residues. The V and J ends lost 3 bases and 5 bases respectively, with 16 bases between them. Germline V CDR1 and CDR2: GTSNPN, SVGIG (reference sequence). The CDR3 spells CAWSADIDGETQYF. CDR3 coding DNA: TGTGCCTGGAGCGCAGACATCGACGGGGAGACCCAGTACTTC.

This chain links TRBV29-1 with TRBJ1-2; D is ambiguous. Germline V gene data show CDR1 as SQVTM and CDR2 as ANQGSEA. V was trimmed by 4 bases and J by 7 bases, leaving 13 bases between them. The CDR3 is 12 residues long. DNA of the CDR3: TGCAGCGTTGCGGAGGGCTCCGGTGGCTACACCTTC. This translates into CSVAEGSGGYTF. Using reference TRBV29-1 and TRBJ1-2 for the parts outside the CDR3, the full variable domain is SAVISQKPSRDICQRGTSLTIQCQVDSQVTMMFWYRQQPGQSLTLIATANQGSEATYESGFVIDKFPISRPNLTFSTLTVSNMSPEDSSIYLCSVAEGSGGYTFGSGTRLTVV.

This chain joins TRBV29-1 and TRBJ2-1; 7 nucleotides agree with TRBD1. Per germline, CDR1 SQVTM and CDR2 ANQGSEA. CDR3 length: 15 residues. Trimming cost V 4 bases and J 4 bases; bases outside gene matches: 10. CDR3 region: CSVGSEGTVYNEQFF. For the CDR3, the DNA is TGCAGCGTTGGATCTGAAGGGACAGTTTACAATGAGCAGTTCTTC.

The chain recombines TRBV5-1 with TRBJ2-7; D is tentatively TRBD1 or TRBD2 (5 bases each). The CDR3 totals 13 residues. In germline, CDR1 is SGHRS, CDR2 YFSETQ. Trimming cost V 3 bases and J 2 bases, with 9 bases left between them. Here the CDR3 DNA reads TGCGCCAGCAGCTGGGACCTACCCTACGAGCAGTACTTC. Amino acid sequence: CASSWDLPYEQYF.

The CDR3 sequence is CASSYLGGSGGDTDTQYF. CDR3 nucleotides: TGCGCCAGCAGCTACCTCGGCGGTAGCGGGGGAGACACAGATACGCAGTATTTT. This rearrangement joins TRBV5-1 to TRBJ2-3; 9 bases line up with TRBD2. This CDR3 has 18 amino acids. CDR1 is SGHRS and CDR2 is YFSETQ in the germline V gene. Germline trimming cut 3 bases from V and 2 bases from J; bases unmatched to any gene: 13.

V and J are TRBV7-2 and TRBJ2-5, with TRBD2 matching over 16 bases. CDR3 length: 17 residues. Germline loops: CDR1 SGHTA, CDR2 FQGNSA. V lost 4 bases and J lost 2; bases outside the gene matches: 4. This CDR3 is CASSSPGLAGGQETQYF. The CDR3 region has the DNA TGTGCCAGCAGCTCACCGGGACTAGCGGGGGGGCAAGAGACCCAGTACTTC.

CDR3 sequence (DNA): TGCGCCAGCAGCTTAAGTTCGGCCGACTACGAGCAGTACTTC. This codes for CASSLSSADYEQYF. The chain joins TRBV5-1 to TRBJ2-7; D remains ambiguous. This CDR3 comprises 14 residues. CDR1 is SGHRS and CDR2 is YFSETQ in the germline V gene. The ends were cut back, 2 bases at V and 3 bases at J, with 12 bases in the middle. The full variable domain, in which reference TRBV5-1 and TRBJ2-7 provide the parts outside the CDR3, is KAGVTQTPRYLIKTRGQQVTLSCSPISGHRSVSWYQQTPGQGLQFLFEYFSETQRNKGNFPGRFSGRQFSNSRSEMNVSTLELGDSALYLCASSLSSADYEQYFGPGTRLTVT.

This chain joins TRBV15 and TRBJ2-7; 13 bases are shared with TRBD2. The V gene end was trimmed by 2 bases and the J gene end by 4 bases; junction bases not matched to a gene: 2. Looked up from germline, CDR1 is LNHNV and CDR2 is YYDKDF (reference sequence). This CDR3 is 15 amino acids long. CDR3 in amino acids: CATSRTSGGDYEQYF. CDR3 DNA: TGTGCCACCAGCAGAACTAGCGGGGGGGATTACGAGCAGTACTTC.

This clone was recorded only once. One junction end disagrees with the germline gene, perhaps due to a read error. The chain carries TRBV5-6 and TRBJ2-5; D is perhaps TRBD1 (5 bases). From germline, CDR1 is SGHDT and CDR2 YYEEEE. This CDR3 region has 12 residues. CDR3 bases: TGTGCCGGCAGCCCAGGGTCGGGGACCCAGTACTTC. Its translation is CAGSPGSGTQYF. The variable domain in full, completed from reference TRBV5-6 and TRBJ2-5, reads DAGVTQSPTHLIKTRGQQVTLRCSPKSGHDTVSWYQQALGQGPQFIFQYYEEEERQRGNFPDRFSGHQFPNYSSELNVNALLLGDSALYLCAGSPGSGTQYFGPGTRLLVL.

The CDR3 protein is CASSLGQGEDQPQHF. Here the CDR3 DNA reads TGCGCCAGCAGCTTGGGACAGGGGGAAGATCAGCCCCAGCATTTT. The chain joins TRBV5-1 to TRBJ1-5; 9 bases align to TRBD1. The CDR3 is 15 amino acids. CDR1 is SGHRS and CDR2 is YFSETQ in the germline V gene. The V and J ends lost 0 bases and 5 bases, in that order; junction bases with no gene match: 3.

This chain links TRBV30 with TRBJ2-1, with 9 bases identical to TRBD1. The CDR3 has 14 amino acids. The germline CDR1 and CDR2 sequences are GTSNPN and SVGIG (reference sequence). V shed 3 bases and J 7 bases; nucleotides not matched to a gene: 7. The DNA for the CDR3 is TGTGCCTGGAGCCTCGGGACAGGGTTTAATGAGCAGTTCTTC. This codes for CAWSLGTGFNEQFF.

A word on this clone: This same CDR3 is encoded by further DNA sequences in the sample. The chain uses TRBV29-1 and TRBJ2-2, with unresolved D. Germline assignment: CDR1 SQVTM and CDR2 ANQGSEA. V was shortened by 1 base and J by 5 bases, with 5 bases between the two germline ends. The CDR3 totals 12 residues. DNA of the CDR3: TGCAGCGTTGAAGGTGGGACCGGGGAGCTGTTTTTT. Protein product: CSVEGGTGELFF.

This clone has more than one count but fewer than ten. This sample includes further DNA sequences coding for the same CDR3. The chain recombines TRBV29-1 with TRBJ2-1; no clear D gene. Trimming left V 2 bases short and J 9 bases short, with 11 bases between. The V gene's germline CDR1 is SQVTM and CDR2 ANQGSEA. This CDR3 contains 12 residues. Written as DNA, the CDR3 is TGCAGCGTTGAAATCCGACCTTTTGAGCAGTTCTTC. It encodes CSVEIRPFEQFF.

A remark on this clone: The sample carries other DNA sequences with the same CDR3. This chain connects TRBV27 to TRBJ2-7; D tentatively fits TRBD1 or TRBD2 (5 bases each). The germline V gene has CDR1 MNHEY and CDR2 SMNVEV (reference sequence). CDR3 length equals 13 residues. V lost 0 bases and J lost 4, with 7 bases in between. The CDR3 loop reads CASSLSRGYEQYF. CDR3 coding DNA: TGTGCCAGCAGTTTATCGAGGGGTTACGAGCAGTACTTC.

This chain uses TRBV30 with TRBJ2-1; D unresolved. Germline V gene sequence: CDR1 GTSNPN, CDR2 SVGIG (reference sequence). The CDR3 is 12 amino acids. Trimming shortened V by 5 bases and J by 9 bases, and 14 bases separated the two germline ends. The CDR3 DNA sequence: TGTGCCTGGGATGAAAAAGTGGGTGAGCAGTTCTTC. As protein: CAWDEKVGEQFF. The full variable domain, in which reference TRBV30 and TRBJ2-1 provide the parts outside the CDR3, is SQTIHQWPATLVQPVGSPLSLECTVEGTSNPNLYWYRQAAGRGLQLLFYSVGIGQISSEVPQNLSASRPQDRQFILSSKKLLLSDSGFYLCAWDEKVGEQFFGPGTRLTVL.